One and the same sample provided the 14 T cell receptor beta chains below, sequenced in a study of cytomegalovirus exposure and HLA in healthy donors. In the PCR, 60 Vbeta and 13 Jbeta primers were used. Sequencing used immunoSEQ multiplex PCR; TCRdb keeps in-frame clones, though not all of them. The table gives 150,000 or so clones; the top ten clones make up 1.6% of it. The sample taken for sequencing was PBMCs. The receptors stem from a woman aged 45-65 years in good health and CMV-seronegative.

This chain joins TRBV25-1 and TRBJ1-5; maybe TRBD1 (5 bases). The CDR3 loop spans 14 amino acids. In germline, CDR1 is MGHDK, CDR2 SYGVNS. The V end lost 1 base, the J end lost 1 base, and 5 bases lay between the germline ends. This CDR3 is CASSEWGSNQPQHF. The CDR3 DNA reads as TGTGCCAGCAGTGAATGGGGCAGCAATCAGCCCCAGCATTTT.

The V and J genes are TRBV21-1 and TRBJ2-3; TRBD1 reflects the table's D call only, with no check against the DNA. TRBV21-1 constitutes a pseudogene. CDR3 size: 15 residues. The CDR3 protein is CASSTTDRGRDTQYF. Here the CDR3 DNA reads TGTGCCAGCAGCACTACGGACAGGGGCAGGGATACGCAGTATTTT.

The J gene is TRBJ2-5, the V gene TRBV2; D perhaps matches TRBD2 (5 bases). CDR1 and CDR2 (germline): SNHLY, FYNNEI. This CDR3 region has 14 residues. The V end was cut by 7 bases, the J end by 3 bases, with 15 bases between. The CDR3 here is CASTARARKETQYF. Here the CDR3 DNA reads TGTGCCAGCACCGCGAGGGCGCGGAAAGAGACCCAGTACTTC.

V gene TRBV18 combines with J gene TRBJ1-2, with no clear D. Per germline, CDR1 KGHSH and CDR2 LQKENI. This CDR3 has 17 residues. The ends were cut back, 3 bases at V and 8 bases at J, with 25 bases in the middle. The CDR3 DNA follows: TGTGCCAGCTCACCTGAGGTACGGGCCAGCATTACGGGAGGCTACACCTTC. It encodes CASSPEVRASITGGYTF.

The chain has TRBV7-8 and TRBJ2-2, with D maybe TRBD1 (5 bases). V was cut by 4 bases and J by 2 bases, with 14 bases left in between. Germline V gene data show CDR1 as SGHVS and CDR2 as FQNEAQ. This CDR3 has 16 amino acids. The CDR3 DNA is TGTGCCAGCAGCTCCCAAGGGGCCCACAACACCGGGGAGCTGTTTTTT. It yields the protein CASSSQGAHNTGELFF.

V and J are TRBV5-1 and TRBJ2-1, with D possibly being TRBD1 (6 bases). The CDR3 spans 14 residues. Germline CDR1 SGHRS, CDR2 YFSETQ. Trimming took 2 bases from V and 4 from J, leaving 10 bases between them. CDR3 protein: CASSFSDRYNEQFF. CDR3 in DNA: TGCGCCAGCAGCTTCTCGGACAGATACAATGAGCAGTTCTTC.

The rearrangement uses TRBV30 and TRBJ1-1; 8 bases map to TRBD1. The CDR3 is 13 residues long. Per the germline V gene, CDR1 is GTSNPN and CDR2 is SVGIG (reference sequence). The ends lost 4 bases at V and 5 bases at J; junction bases unmatched: 6. The CDR3 coding sequence is TGTGCCTGGAAGGGACAGGTGGAGACTGAAGCTTTCTTT. Translating gives CAWKGQVETEAFF. Full variable domain (missing parts from reference TRBV30 and TRBJ1-1): SQTIHQWPATLVQPVGSPLSLECTVEGTSNPNLYWYRQAAGRGLQLLFYSVGIGQISSEVPQNLSASRPQDRQFILSSKKLLLSDSGFYLCAWKGQVETEAFFGQGTRLTVV.

J is TRBJ1-4 and V is TRBV7-9; 9 bases are a match to TRBD1. The CDR3 is 15 residues long. Germline CDR1 is SEHNR and CDR2 is FQNEAQ (reference sequence). The ends lost 5 bases at V and 8 bases at J; junction bases unmatched: 9. CDR3 loop: CASSRDGTGSEKLFF. The DNA for the CDR3 is TGTGCCAGCAGCCGAGATGGGACAGGGTCCGAAAAACTGTTTTTT.

CDR3 in amino acids: CASTQTSSRMETQYF. The CDR3 region has the DNA TGTGCCAGCACCCAGACTAGCTCTAGGATGGAGACCCAGTACTTC. The chain uses TRBV9 and TRBJ2-5; TRBD2 agrees at 7 bases. Per the germline V gene, CDR1 is SGDLS and CDR2 is YYNGEE. The length of the CDR3 is 15 residues. Trimming took 6 bases from V and 5 from J; bases not matched to a gene: 13.

CDR3 DNA: TGCGCCAGCAGCTTGGGTTCTCACCAAGAGACCCAGTACTTC. It specifies CASSLGSHQETQYF. This chain uses TRBV5-1 with TRBJ2-5; D unresolved. Between the trimmed V and J ends, which lost 0 bases and 0 bases, there was a span of 6 bases. CDR1 SGHRS and CDR2 YFSETQ come from the germline V gene. The CDR3 totals 14 residues.

This chain links TRBV11-1 with TRBJ2-3; D unresolved. The germline V gene has CDR1 SGHAT and CDR2 FQDESV (reference sequence). The ends were cut back, 3 bases at V and 4 bases at J, with 11 bases in the middle. The CDR3 is made up of 14 amino acids. CDR3 in amino acids: CASSLIRGADTQYF. As DNA, the CDR3 is TGTGCCAGCAGCTTGATACGAGGCGCAGATACGCAGTATTTT.

This sequence joins TRBV7-6 and TRBJ2-1; D gene ambiguous. CDR3 length: 13 amino acids. Germline V gene sequence: CDR1 SGHVS, CDR2 FNYEAQ. V gave up 0 bases and J gave up 7 bases, with 7 bases separating them. The CDR3 region is CASSLAAENEQFF. Written as DNA, the CDR3 is TGTGCCAGCAGCTTAGCGGCGGAGAATGAGCAGTTCTTC.

The chain joins TRBV2 to TRBJ2-7, with a tentative D call TRBD2 (7 bases). CDR1 SNHLY and CDR2 FYNNEI come from the germline V gene. V dropped 7 bases and J dropped 5 bases, with 21 bases sitting between them. CDR3 length: 15 amino acids. In nucleotides, the CDR3 is TGTGCCAGCAATCCTCGAGCTGACGGGGGGCACGAGCAGTACTTC. Protein: CASNPRADGGHEQYF.

The chain uses TRBV7-3 and TRBJ2-5; 10 bases line up with TRBD2. With V trimmed by 3 bases and J by 3 bases, 4 bases remained unmatched. CDR1 and CDR2 from the germline V gene are SGHTA and FQGTGA. This CDR3 spans 15 amino acids. Here the CDR3 reads CASSFLGLAEETQYF. The CDR3 coding sequence is TGTGCCAGCAGCTTTCTCGGACTAGCGGAAGAGACCCAGTACTTC.